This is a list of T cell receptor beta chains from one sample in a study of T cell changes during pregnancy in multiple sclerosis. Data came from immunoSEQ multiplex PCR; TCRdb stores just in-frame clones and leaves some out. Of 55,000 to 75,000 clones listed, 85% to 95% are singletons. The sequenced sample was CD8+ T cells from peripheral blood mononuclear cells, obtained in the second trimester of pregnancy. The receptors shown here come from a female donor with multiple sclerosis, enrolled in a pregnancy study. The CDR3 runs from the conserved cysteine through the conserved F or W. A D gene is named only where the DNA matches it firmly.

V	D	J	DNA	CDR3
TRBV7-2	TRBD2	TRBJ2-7	TGTGCCAGCAGCCTACACCATCTAGCGGGAGGAAACGGGTACGAGCAGTACTTC	CASSLHHLAGGNGYEQYF
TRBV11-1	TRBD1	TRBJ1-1	TGTGCCAGCAGCTTCGGATGGACAGGGGGCGCGGACACTGAAGCTTTCTTT	CASSFGWTGGADTEAFF
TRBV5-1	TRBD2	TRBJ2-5	TGCGCCAGCAGCTTATCTAGCGGGGGCCAAGAGACCCAGTACTTC	CASSLSSGGQETQYF
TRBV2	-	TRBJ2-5	TGTGCCAGCAGTGTGAGTTTACAAGAGACCCAGTACTTC	CASSVSLQETQYF
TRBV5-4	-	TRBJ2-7	TGTGCCAGCAGCTTGGGTAACGAGCAGTACTTC	CASSLGNEQYF
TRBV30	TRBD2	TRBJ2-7	TGTGCCTGGAGTCAAGCCGGGGGGTACGAGCAGTACTTC	CAWSQAGGYEQYF
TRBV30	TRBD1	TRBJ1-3	TGTGCCTGGAATACAGGGGGGTCTGGAAACACCATATATTTT	CAWNTGGSGNTIYF
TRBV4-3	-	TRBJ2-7	TGCGCCAGCAGCTCGACCTTTTCGCGGGACGACGAGCAGTACTTC	CASSSTFSRDDEQYF
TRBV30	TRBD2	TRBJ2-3	TGTGCCTGGAGTGTCTCGGGAGGGCCAAAGACAGATACGCAGTATTTT	CAWSVSGGPKTDTQYF
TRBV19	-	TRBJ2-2	TGTGCCAGTAATCTCGGCGGGACCGGGGAGCTGTTTTTT	CASNLGGTGELFF
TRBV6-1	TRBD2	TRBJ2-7	TGTGCCAGCAGTGAGCGGGGGACCTACGAGCAGTACTTC	CASSERGTYEQYF
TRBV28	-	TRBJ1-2	TGTGCCAGCAGTCCCCGGTTGGGGCTCTATGGCTACACCTTC	CASSPRLGLYGYTF